What follows describes a single TCR beta chain. Its antigen remains unknown. This record belongs to a study of T cell responses to AZD1222 COVID-19 vaccine. Study-wide points: The donors showed a predominance of white British ancestry and of females, with possible underestimation of clonal diversity. Unmutated variant regions are reportedly targeted by nearly half of spike-specific TCRs. Only after the peak T cell response were repertoires sampled. It was only a handful of AZD1222 recipients who were seropositive at baseline.

V dropped 5 bases and J dropped 4; count of bases not matched to a gene: 0. This CDR3 is built from 12 residues. Germline V gene data show CDR1 as MNHEY and CDR2 as SVGEGT. The protocol was immunoSEQ multiplex PCR, while the TCRdb copy is restricted to in-frame clones and leaves out a portion. The top ten clones hold about 5.4% of a sample with approximately 150,000 clones, nearly 90% of them seen once. This sequence joins TRBV6-2 or TRBV6-3 and TRBJ1-2, with 8 positions matching TRBD1. This sequence was found in an adult who received the MenACWY meningococcal vaccine as a control. The input for sequencing was peripheral blood, taken 28 days after the second dose of the MenACWY control vaccine. The CDR3 DNA is TGTGCCAGCAGTACAGGGGGCTATGGCTACACCTTC. Its translation: CASSTGGYGYTF.